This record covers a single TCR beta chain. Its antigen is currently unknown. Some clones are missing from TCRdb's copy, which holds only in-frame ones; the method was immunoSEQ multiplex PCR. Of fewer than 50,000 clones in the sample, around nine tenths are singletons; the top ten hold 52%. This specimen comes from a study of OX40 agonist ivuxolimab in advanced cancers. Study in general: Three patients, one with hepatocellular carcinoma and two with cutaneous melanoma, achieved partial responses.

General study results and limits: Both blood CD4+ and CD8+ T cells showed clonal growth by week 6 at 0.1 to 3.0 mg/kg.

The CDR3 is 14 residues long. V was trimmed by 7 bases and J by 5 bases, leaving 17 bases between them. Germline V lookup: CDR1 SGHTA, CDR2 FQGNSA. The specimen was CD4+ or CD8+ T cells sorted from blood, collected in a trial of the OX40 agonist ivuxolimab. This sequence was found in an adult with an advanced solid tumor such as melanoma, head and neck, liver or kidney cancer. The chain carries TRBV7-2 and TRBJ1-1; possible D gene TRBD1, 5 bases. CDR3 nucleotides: TGTGCCAGCACTGTGGCAGGGATCTTTACTGAAGCTTTCTTT. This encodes CASTVAGIFTEAFF.